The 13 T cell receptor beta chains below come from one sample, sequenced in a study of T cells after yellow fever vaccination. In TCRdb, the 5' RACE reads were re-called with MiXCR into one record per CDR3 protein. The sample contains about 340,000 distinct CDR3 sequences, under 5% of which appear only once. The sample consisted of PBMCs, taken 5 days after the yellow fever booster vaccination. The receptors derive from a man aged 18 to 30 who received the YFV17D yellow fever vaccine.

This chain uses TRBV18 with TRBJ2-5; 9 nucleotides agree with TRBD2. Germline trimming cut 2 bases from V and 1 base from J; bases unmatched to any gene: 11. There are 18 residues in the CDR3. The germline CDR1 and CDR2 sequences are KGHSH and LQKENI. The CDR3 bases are TGTGCCAGCTCACCATTGGCAGTAGCGGGGGAATCCCAAGAGACCCAGTACTTC. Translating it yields CASSPLAVAGESQETQYF. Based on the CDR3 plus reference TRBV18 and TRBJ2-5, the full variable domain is NAGVMQNPRHLVRRRGQEARLRCSPMKGHSHVYWYRQLPEEGLKFMVYLQKENIIDESGMPKERFSAEFPKEGPSILRIQQVVRGDSAAYFCASSPLAVAGESQETQYFGPGTRLLVL.

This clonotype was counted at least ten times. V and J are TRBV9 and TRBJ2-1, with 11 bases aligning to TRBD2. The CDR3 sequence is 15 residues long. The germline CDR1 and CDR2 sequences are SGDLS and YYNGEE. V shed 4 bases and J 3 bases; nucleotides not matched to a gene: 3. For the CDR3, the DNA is TGTGCCAGCAGCATTAGCGGGGGGGGCTACAATGAGCAGTTCTTC. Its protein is CASSISGGGYNEQFF.

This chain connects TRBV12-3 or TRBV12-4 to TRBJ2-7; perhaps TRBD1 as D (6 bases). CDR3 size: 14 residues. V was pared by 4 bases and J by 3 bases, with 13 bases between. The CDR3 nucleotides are TGTGCCAGCAGTTCTGACAGGCAAAACTACGAGCAGTACTTC. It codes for CASSSDRQNYEQYF.

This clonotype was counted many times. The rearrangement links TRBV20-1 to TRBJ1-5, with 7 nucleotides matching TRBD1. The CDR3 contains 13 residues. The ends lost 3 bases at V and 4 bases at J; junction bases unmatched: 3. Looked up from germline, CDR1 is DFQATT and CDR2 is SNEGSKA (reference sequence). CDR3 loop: CSARGQYNQPQHF. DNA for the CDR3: TGCAGTGCTAGGGGACAGTATAATCAGCCCCAGCATTTT.

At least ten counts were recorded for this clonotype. CDR3 region: CASSPWGEQFF. CDR3 sequence (DNA): TGTGCCAGCAGCCCCTGGGGTGAGCAGTTCTTC. The V gene is TRBV7-2, the J gene TRBJ2-1; D is undetermined. Germline V gives CDR1 SGHTA, CDR2 FQGNSA. Trimming took off 5 bases at V and 9 bases at J, with 8 bases between the two ends. The CDR3 has 11 residues. The variable domain in full, with the rest retrieved from reference TRBV7-2 and TRBJ2-1, is GAGVSQSPSNKVTEKGKDVELRCDPISGHTALYWYRQSLGQGLEFLIYFQGNSAPDKSGLPSDRFSAERTGGSVSTLTIQRTQQEDSAVYLCASSPWGEQFFGPGTRLTVL.

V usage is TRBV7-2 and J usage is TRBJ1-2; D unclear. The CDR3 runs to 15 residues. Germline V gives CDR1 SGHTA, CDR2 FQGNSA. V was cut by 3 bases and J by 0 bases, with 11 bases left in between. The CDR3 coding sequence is TGTGCCAGCAGCTTGTGGTCAGACACTAACTATGGCTACACCTTC. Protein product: CASSLWSDTNYGYTF.

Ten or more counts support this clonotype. The CDR3 nucleotides are TGTGCCAGCAGCTTACAGGCTAGTGCAGATACGCAGTATTTT. Translating gives CASSLQASADTQYF. This chain joins TRBV7-2 and TRBJ2-3; unclear D gene. This CDR3 region has 14 residues. The germline CDR1 and CDR2 sequences are SGHTA and FQGNSA. The V and J ends lost 2 bases and 4 bases respectively, with 10 bases between them.

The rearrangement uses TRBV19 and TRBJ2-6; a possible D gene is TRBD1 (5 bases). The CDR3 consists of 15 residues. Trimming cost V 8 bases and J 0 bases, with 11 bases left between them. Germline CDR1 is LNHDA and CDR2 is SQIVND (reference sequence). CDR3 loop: CASLDTSSGANVLTF. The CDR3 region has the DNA TGTGCCAGTTTGGACACCAGCTCTGGGGCCAACGTCCTGACTTTC.

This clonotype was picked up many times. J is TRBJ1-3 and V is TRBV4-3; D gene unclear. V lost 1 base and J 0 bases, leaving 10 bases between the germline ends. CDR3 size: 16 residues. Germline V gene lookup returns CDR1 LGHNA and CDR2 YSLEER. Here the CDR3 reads CASSQAIRLSGNTIYF. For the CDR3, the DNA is TGCGCCAGCAGCCAAGCAATCAGGCTCTCTGGAAACACCATATATTTT.

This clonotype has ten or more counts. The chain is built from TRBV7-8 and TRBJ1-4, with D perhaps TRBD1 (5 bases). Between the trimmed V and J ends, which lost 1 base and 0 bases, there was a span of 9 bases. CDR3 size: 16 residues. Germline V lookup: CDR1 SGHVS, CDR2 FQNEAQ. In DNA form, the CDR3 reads TGTGCCAGCAGCTTAGGACAGCCTCCAACTAATGAAAAACTGTTTTTT. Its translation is CASSLGQPPTNEKLFF.

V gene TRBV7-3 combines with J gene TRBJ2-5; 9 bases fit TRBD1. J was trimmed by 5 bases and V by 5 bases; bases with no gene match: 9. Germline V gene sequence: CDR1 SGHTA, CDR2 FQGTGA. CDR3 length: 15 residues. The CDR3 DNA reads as TGTGCCAGCAGCCCTCGGACAGGGGAAAAGGAGACCCAGTACTTC. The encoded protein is CASSPRTGEKETQYF.

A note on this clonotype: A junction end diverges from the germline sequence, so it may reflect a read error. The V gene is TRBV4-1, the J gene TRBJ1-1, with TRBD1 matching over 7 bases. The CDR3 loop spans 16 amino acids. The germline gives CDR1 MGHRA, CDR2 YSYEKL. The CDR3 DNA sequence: TGCGCCGGCAGCTTTTCAGAGGGGGCGTGGAACACTGAAGCTTTCTTT. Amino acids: CAGSFSEGAWNTEAFF.

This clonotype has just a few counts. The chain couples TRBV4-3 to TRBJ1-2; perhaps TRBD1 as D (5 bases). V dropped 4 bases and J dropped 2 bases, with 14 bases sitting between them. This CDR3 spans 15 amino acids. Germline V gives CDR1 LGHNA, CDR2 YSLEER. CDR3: CASSRAPRTNYGYTF. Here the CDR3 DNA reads TGCGCCAGCAGCCGAGCTCCCAGGACAAACTATGGCTACACCTTC.